These 5 T cell receptor beta chains were all obtained from the same sample, sequenced in a study of technical replicates of blood from a few donors. Measured with immunoSEQ multiplex PCR; TCRdb has only the in-frame clones, and not every one. The repertoire has 65,000 to 85,000 clones, under 95% of them found once; the top ten carry under 0.5%. The specimen sequenced was T cells isolated from PBMCs. All receptors come from a human donor in good health.

This sequence joins TRBV6-6 and TRBJ2-1; D might be TRBD2 (6 bases). Looked up from germline, CDR1 is MNHNY and CDR2 is SVGAGI (reference sequence). The CDR3 has 14 residues. The V end lost 0 bases, the J end lost 8 bases, and 11 bases lay between the germline ends. CDR3 DNA: TGTGCCAGCAGTTACTCGGGAGGAATTCATGAGCAGTTCTTC. It translates to CASSYSGGIHEQFF.

The chain is built from TRBV12-5 and TRBJ2-5; TRBD1 is a possible D gene (6 bases). The germline V gene has CDR1 LGHNT and CDR2 FRNRAP. CDR3 length: 13 residues. V lost 1 base, J lost 5 bases, and 8 bases lay in between. The CDR3 DNA sequence: TGTGCTAGTGGTTTGGGGGGGCCGGAGACCCAGTACTTC. It yields the protein CASGLGGPETQYF.

The J gene is TRBJ1-3, the V gene TRBV6-5; D is perhaps TRBD1 (5 bases). CDR3 length: 14 amino acids. Germline V lookup: CDR1 MNHEY, CDR2 SVGAGI. V lost 6 bases and J 0 bases, leaving 9 bases between the germline ends. Written as DNA, the CDR3 is TGTGCCAGCAGGCAAGGGGTCTCTGGAAACACCATATATTTT. Protein product: CASRQGVSGNTIYF.

The chain is built from TRBV27 and TRBJ2-3; 9 nucleotides line up with TRBD1. The CDR3 runs 16 residues. Trimming removed 2 bases from V and 2 bases from J; junction bases left unmatched: 5. The germline V gene encodes CDR1 MNHEY and CDR2 SMNVEV (reference sequence). In nucleotides, the CDR3 is TGTGCCAGCAGTTTAGGAGGACAGGGGCCCACAGATACGCAGTATTTT. Protein: CASSLGGQGPTDTQYF.

This chain joins TRBV14 and TRBJ2-7; possibly TRBD2 for D (6 bases). This CDR3 has 15 amino acids. V was shortened by 0 bases and J by 1 base, with 10 bases between the two germline ends. Germline CDR1 SGHDN, CDR2 FVKESK. Written as DNA, the CDR3 is TGTGCCAGCAGCCAAGAATCTGGGAGGTCCTACGAGCAGTACTTC. This translates into CASSQESGRSYEQYF.